This is a list of T cell receptor beta chains from one sample in a study of identifying expanded T cells in peripheral blood. TCRdb's copy holds only in-frame clones and misses some; the assay was immunoSEQ multiplex PCR. Among about 85,000 clones, 88% were seen once, and the ten largest hold 15% to 20%. The specimen sequenced was blood. Receptors originate from a person between 18 and 70 years old in good health. CDR3s leave out the opening cysteine and the closing phenylalanine or tryptophan.

v_gene: TRBV4-2; j_gene: TRBJ2-2; CDR3aa: ASSQAGTGATTGELF
v_gene: TRBV29-1; j_gene: TRBJ2-3; CDR3aa: SGSGLRDTQY
v_gene: TRBV7-6; j_gene: TRBJ1-2; CDR3aa: ASSLWGTDYGYT
v_gene: TRBV4-2; j_gene: TRBJ1-5; CDR3aa: ASSRSEGEGNQPQH
v_gene: TRBV11-2; j_gene: TRBJ2-5; CDR3aa: ASSALGETQY
v_gene: TRBV20-1; j_gene: TRBJ1-1; CDR3aa: SARDLGEAF
v_gene: TRBV7-9; j_gene: TRBJ2-7; CDR3aa: ASSFLVEEQY
v_gene: TRBV5-6; j_gene: TRBJ1-1; CDR3aa: ASSSESVGNRGPEAF
v_gene: TRBV14; j_gene: TRBJ1-1; CDR3aa: ASSQDEGTAAF
v_gene: TRBV7-2; j_gene: TRBJ2-5; CDR3aa: ASSLGQHQETQY
v_gene: TRBV7-2; j_gene: TRBJ1-2; CDR3aa: ASSLGGAQGYT
v_gene: TRBV18; j_gene: TRBJ1-4; CDR3aa: ASSPQQGAANEKLF
v_gene: TRBV28; j_gene: TRBJ2-7; CDR3aa: ASSPGLIYEQY
v_gene: TRBV27; j_gene: TRBJ1-6; CDR3aa: ASSLSIAGEASPLH
v_gene: TRBV19; j_gene: TRBJ2-5; CDR3aa: ASSGYETQY
v_gene: TRBV11-2; j_gene: TRBJ2-3; CDR3aa: ASSFSDTQY
v_gene: TRBV28; j_gene: TRBJ2-1; CDR3aa: ASLPASGLYNEQF
v_gene: TRBV4-3; j_gene: TRBJ1-6; CDR3aa: ASSQGRTGASPLH
v_gene: TRBV25-1; j_gene: TRBJ2-5; CDR3aa: ASSTRTYEETQY
v_gene: TRBV7-2; j_gene: TRBJ2-1; CDR3aa: ASSSSGIEQF
v_gene: TRBV6-4; j_gene: TRBJ2-2; CDR3aa: ASSDRQGAGELF
v_gene: TRBV5-6; j_gene: TRBJ1-2; CDR3aa: ASSREGNYGYT
v_gene: TRBV21-1; j_gene: TRBJ2-7; CDR3aa: ASSVMARVDGQY